These 30 T cell receptor beta chains were sequenced from one sample in a study of blood T cell repertoires in COVID-19. Only in-frame clones appear in the TCRdb table, and some are missing; sequencing was by immunoSEQ multiplex PCR. The sample contains a few hundred thousand clones, about nine tenths of which appear only once. The specimen sequenced was peripheral blood. The receptors originated from a middle-aged man with acute or convalescent COVID-19.

This rearrangement joins TRBV7-9 to TRBJ1-3, with 7 bases matching TRBD1. The J segment lost 0 bases and the V segment lost 5 bases, leaving 7 bases of the junction unmatched. The CDR3 runs to 16 residues. CDR1 and CDR2 from the germline V gene are SEHNR and FQNEAQ (reference sequence). The CDR3 DNA reads TGTGCCAGCAGCCCCCCAGGGGGAATCTCTGGAAACACCATATATTTT. Amino acid sequence: CASSPPGGISGNTIYF.

The rearrangement joins TRBV3-1 (or the pseudogene TRBV3-2) to TRBJ1-1, with a possible D match to TRBD1 (6 bases). The V gene lost 1 base and the J gene lost 11 bases, with 14 bases spanning the gap. The CDR3 is made up of 13 amino acids. Germline V gene lookup returns CDR1 LGHDT and CDR2 YNNKEL (reference sequence). The CDR3 DNA follows: TGTGCCAGCAGCCAAGTCACAGGGAACGCGGCTTTCTTT. Amino acid sequence: CASSQVTGNAAFF.

The chain joins TRBV2 to TRBJ2-7; tentative D call: TRBD2 (6 bases). This CDR3 has 13 amino acids. The V and J ends lost 8 bases and 0 bases respectively, with 11 bases between them. Per the germline V gene, CDR1 is SNHLY and CDR2 is FYNNEI. CDR3 DNA sequence: TGTGCCAGCGAGGGGAGGAGCTCCTACGAGCAGTACTTC. Translated: CASEGRSSYEQYF.

This chain joins TRBV5-4 and TRBJ2-7, with D perhaps matching TRBD2 (7 bases). The CDR3 contains 15 residues. The V gene lost 4 bases and the J gene lost 7 bases, with 21 bases spanning the gap. Germline-derived CDR1 and CDR2 are SGHNT and YYREEE (reference sequence). The CDR3 loop is CASSPPGGGEREQYF. CDR3 in DNA: TGTGCCAGCAGCCCTCCTGGAGGGGGGGAAAGGGAGCAGTACTTC.

V is TRBV21-1 and J is TRBJ1-1. TRBV21-1 is flagged as a pseudogene. The CDR3 is 10 amino acids. In nucleotides, the CDR3 is TGTGCCAGCAGCAGGGGGGGAGCTTTCTTT. The encoded protein is CASSRGGAFF.

The chain uses TRBV9 and TRBJ2-7, with 10 positions matching TRBD1. With 4 bases clipped from V and 5 bases from J, the junction kept 9 bases outside the gene matches. Germline V CDR1 and CDR2: SGDLS, YYNGEE. The CDR3 runs to 15 residues. The CDR3 loop is CASSNRDRGLNEQYF. In DNA form, the CDR3 reads TGTGCCAGCAGCAACCGGGACAGGGGATTGAACGAGCAGTACTTC. Full variable domain (missing parts from reference TRBV9 and TRBJ2-7): DSGVTQTPKHLITATGQRVTLRCSPRSGDLSVYWYQQSLDQGLQFLIQYYNGEERAKGNILERFSAQQFPDLHSELNLSSLELGDSALYFCASSNRDRGLNEQYFGPGTRLTVT.

This chain uses TRBV19 with TRBJ2-1; D uncertain. The germline gives CDR1 LNHDA, CDR2 SQIVND (reference sequence). The CDR3 spans 16 residues. Trimming pared 5 bases from V and 1 base from J, leaving 15 bases between. The CDR3 nucleotides are TGTGCCAGTAGTTTCTCAGCGTCCATTTCCTACAATGAGCAGTTCTTC. Translation gives CASSFSASISYNEQFF.

CDR3 DNA: TGTGCCAGCAGCCCCCAGGGGGGCCGGGAGAATGAAAAACTGTTTTTT. This gives the protein CASSPQGGRENEKLFF. This rearrangement joins TRBV4-2 to TRBJ1-4; 7 bases map to TRBD1. The CDR3 runs to 16 residues. Germline CDR1 LGHNA, CDR2 YNFKEQ. The V gene end was trimmed by 4 bases and the J gene end by 5 bases; junction bases not matched to a gene: 10.

The chain links TRBV19 to TRBJ1-5, with 8 bases lining up with TRBD1. The CDR3 length is 15 residues. Germline trimming cut 6 bases from V and 6 bases from J; bases unmatched to any gene: 10. Germline values: CDR1 LNHDA, CDR2 SQIVND (reference sequence). CDR3 in DNA: TGTGCCAGTAGCCAGGACAGGGAGGGTAGTCAGCCCCAGCATTTT. It yields the protein CASSQDREGSQPQHF.

This chain joins TRBV30 and TRBJ2-2, with TRBD1 matching 9 bases. CDR1 and CDR2 from the germline V gene are GTSNPN and SVGIG (reference sequence). The CDR3 has 15 residues. V gave up 5 bases and J gave up 5 bases; unmatched junction bases: 9. The CDR3 DNA reads TGTGCCTGGGATCCGGGACAGGGCCCAACCGGGGAGCTGTTTTTT. It specifies CAWDPGQGPTGELFF.

V and J are TRBV29-1 and TRBJ2-1; 7 bases fit TRBD1. The V segment lost 3 bases and the J segment 4 bases; nucleotides outside the gene matches: 6. Germline CDR1 SQVTM, CDR2 ANQGSEA. This CDR3 has 14 residues. CDR3 loop: CSVDKDRFYNEQFF. The DNA of the CDR3 is TGCAGCGTTGATAAGGACAGGTTTTACAATGAGCAGTTCTTC.

The CDR3 DNA follows: TGTGCCAGCAGCTCTGGAGGCGGCCTTGGCTACACCTTC. Amino acid sequence: CASSSGGGLGYTF. The chain carries TRBV6-5 and TRBJ1-2; the D is unclear. Germline CDR1 MNHEY, CDR2 SVGAGI. V was clipped by 6 bases and J by 7 bases, with 15 bases between them. The CDR3 runs to 13 residues.

The CDR3 DNA sequence: TGTGCCAGCAGCCGGGGACAGGGAGGAGGCACTGAAGCTTTCTTT. The encoded protein is CASSRGQGGGTEAFF. The chain links TRBV3-1 (or the pseudogene TRBV3-2) to TRBJ1-1; 9 bases agree with TRBD1. Germline CDR1 reads LGHDT; CDR2 reads YNNKEL (reference sequence). The CDR3 extends over 15 amino acids. V shed 4 bases and J 4 bases; nucleotides not matched to a gene: 7.

This clone was found once. The V gene is TRBV2, the J gene TRBJ1-1; the D gene is possibly TRBD1 (5 bases). CDR3 length: 13 amino acids. The germline CDR1 and CDR2 sequences are SNHLY and FYNNEI. Trimming shortened V by 6 bases and J by 5 bases, and 13 bases separated the two germline ends. The CDR3 region is CASRRHPGTEAFF. In DNA form, the CDR3 reads TGTGCCAGCAGGCGGCACCCAGGGACTGAAGCTTTCTTT.

The chain combines TRBV27 with TRBJ1-2; the D gene is possibly TRBD1 (5 bases). Trimming cost V 3 bases and J 1 base, with 15 bases left between them. The germline V gene has CDR1 MNHEY and CDR2 SMNVEV (reference sequence). This CDR3 is 16 amino acids long. CDR3 sequence (DNA): TGTGCCAGCAGTTTTTCCGGGGGGGAGCTTAACTATGGCTACACCTTC. It is translated as CASSFSGGELNYGYTF.

The rearrangement uses TRBV5-1 and TRBJ2-7, with 8 bases aligning to TRBD1. Germline CDR1 reads SGHRS; CDR2 reads YFSETQ. This CDR3 region has 14 residues. The ends lost 4 bases at V and 2 bases at J; junction bases unmatched: 5. The CDR3 region has the DNA TGCGCCAGCAGCCGGACAGGGTACCCCTACGAGCAGTACTTC. This gives the protein CASSRTGYPYEQYF.

This clone was counted a single time. The V and J genes are TRBV9 and TRBJ1-1; possibly TRBD1 for D (5 bases). Germline V gene lookup returns CDR1 SGDLS and CDR2 YYNGEE. V lost 2 bases to trimming and J lost 2 bases, with 10 bases between them. The CDR3 contains 14 residues. The CDR3 nucleotides are TGTGCCAGCAGCGTTCAGGGCCCCAACACTGAAGCTTTCTTT. It specifies CASSVQGPNTEAFF.

The chain combines TRBV7-2 with TRBJ1-6; D remains ambiguous. The CDR3 totals 13 residues. Trimming shortened V by 4 bases and J by 7 bases, and 8 bases separated the two germline ends. The germline V gene has CDR1 SGHTA and CDR2 FQGNSA. CDR3 nucleotides: TGTGCCAGCAGCTCAGTCCCGAATTCACCCCTCCACTTT. Its protein is CASSSVPNSPLHF.

The V gene is TRBV5-4, the J gene TRBJ2-1; tentative D call: TRBD2 (6 bases). The V end was cut by 2 bases, the J end by 3 bases, with 15 bases between. Germline CDR1 is SGHNT and CDR2 is YYREEE (reference sequence). This CDR3 spans 16 amino acids. CDR3 sequence reads: CASSLGGANDYNEQFF. CDR3 coding DNA: TGTGCCAGCAGCTTAGGAGGGGCCAACGACTACAATGAGCAGTTCTTC.

This chain uses TRBV5-4 with TRBJ2-1; 7 bases fit TRBD1. Trimming at V came to 4 bases and at J to 5 bases, leaving 9 bases not matched to a gene. CDR1 and CDR2 (germline): SGHNT, YYREEE (reference sequence). This CDR3 spans 15 amino acids. CDR3 sequence reads: CASSKGTDPHNEQFF. The CDR3 DNA reads as TGTGCCAGCAGCAAAGGGACAGACCCGCACAATGAGCAGTTCTTC.

The genes are TRBV29-1 and TRBJ1-1; 7 bases agree with TRBD1. CDR3 length: 12 residues. From germline, CDR1 is SQVTM and CDR2 ANQGSEA. The J segment lost 6 bases and the V segment lost 7 bases, leaving 8 bases of the junction unmatched. The CDR3 here is CSAHDRVSEAFF. For the CDR3, the DNA is TGCAGCGCACATGACAGGGTCTCTGAAGCTTTCTTT.

The chain employs TRBV25-1 and TRBJ2-1; 11 bases fit TRBD1. This CDR3 is built from 16 residues. The V gene end was trimmed by 1 base and the J gene end by 2 bases; junction bases not matched to a gene: 1. CDR1 and CDR2 (germline): MGHDK, SYGVNS. The CDR3 reads CASSELDRGPYNEQFF. The CDR3 region has the DNA TGTGCCAGCAGTGAATTGGACAGGGGGCCCTACAATGAGCAGTTCTTC.

J is TRBJ2-6 and V is TRBV9; D is unresolved. V was shortened by 6 bases and J by 0 bases, with 13 bases between the two germline ends. The CDR3 length is 16 residues. Germline V gene lookup returns CDR1 SGDLS and CDR2 YYNGEE. CDR3 DNA sequence: TGTGCCAGCACCCGTGGCCCGAACTCTGGGGCCAACGTCCTGACTTTC. This sequence encodes CASTRGPNSGANVLTF.

The J gene is TRBJ2-5, the V gene TRBV4-1, with D perhaps matching TRBD2 (7 bases). The V gene lost 3 bases and the J gene lost 5 bases, with 13 bases spanning the gap. This CDR3 contains 14 residues. The germline gives CDR1 MGHRA, CDR2 YSYEKL. The DNA of the CDR3 is TGCGCCAGCAGCCAGGGGGGGGCGGGCGAGACCCAGTACTTC. It yields the protein CASSQGGAGETQYF.

This sequence joins TRBV20-1 and TRBJ2-7; 8 bases line up with TRBD2. Germline values: CDR1 DFQATT, CDR2 SNEGSKA (reference sequence). The trim removed 3 bases at V and 0 bases at J, leaving 4 bases unmatched. The CDR3 has 14 amino acids. CDR3 sequence (DNA): TGCAGTGCTAGTGGCGGGGGGTACTCCTACGAGCAGTACTTC. Its translation is CSASGGGYSYEQYF.

The V gene is TRBV18, the J gene TRBJ2-7; TRBD1 might be the D (6 bases). Germline V gene sequence: CDR1 KGHSH, CDR2 LQKENI. CDR3 length equals 14 residues. V shed 9 bases and J shed 0 bases, with 15 bases lying between them. In DNA, the CDR3 is TGTGCCAGTAGGGGGACACTGAGCTCCTACGAGCAGTACTTC. As protein: CASRGTLSSYEQYF.

The chain employs TRBV4-1 and TRBJ1-3; D may be TRBD1 (6 bases). CDR3 length: 14 residues. V was cut by 2 bases and J by 7 bases, with 12 bases left in between. Germline V gene lookup returns CDR1 MGHRA and CDR2 YSYEKL. The CDR3 region has the DNA TGCGCCAGCAGCCAAAAGCTCCAGGGGAACACCATATATTTT. It is translated as CASSQKLQGNTIYF.

CDR3 protein: CAWGGQSTEAFF. Here the CDR3 DNA reads TGTGCCTGGGGGGGACAGTCCACTGAAGCTTTCTTT. The chain carries TRBV30 and TRBJ1-1; 7 nucleotides match TRBD1. V lost 5 bases to trimming and J lost 4 bases; unmatched junction nucleotides: 4. Germline-derived CDR1 and CDR2 are GTSNPN and SVGIG (reference sequence). This CDR3 contains 12 residues. The complete variable domain, with remaining parts taken from reference TRBV30 and TRBJ1-1, reads SQTIHQWPATLVQPVGSPLSLECTVEGTSNPNLYWYRQAAGRGLQLLFYSVGIGQISSEVPQNLSASRPQDRQFILSSKKLLLSDSGFYLCAWGGQSTEAFFGQGTRLTVV.

The chain has TRBV7-3 and TRBJ1-6; 10 bases match TRBD1. V shed 5 bases and J 6 bases; nucleotides not matched to a gene: 4. CDR1 and CDR2 from the germline V gene are SGHTA and FQGTGA. The CDR3 runs to 15 residues. The CDR3 nucleotides are TGTGCCAGCAGCCCCGGGACAGGGGCTAATTCACCCCTCCACTTT. It specifies CASSPGTGANSPLHF.

This sequence joins TRBV3-1 (or the pseudogene TRBV3-2) and TRBJ2-5; D call uncertain. Per the germline V gene, CDR1 is LGHDT and CDR2 is YNNKEL (reference sequence). The CDR3 has 14 amino acids. V dropped 1 base and J dropped 0 bases, with 6 bases sitting between them. The CDR3 DNA sequence: TGTGCCAGCAGCCAAGTGCGAGACCAAGAGACCCAGTACTTC. It is translated as CASSQVRDQETQYF.